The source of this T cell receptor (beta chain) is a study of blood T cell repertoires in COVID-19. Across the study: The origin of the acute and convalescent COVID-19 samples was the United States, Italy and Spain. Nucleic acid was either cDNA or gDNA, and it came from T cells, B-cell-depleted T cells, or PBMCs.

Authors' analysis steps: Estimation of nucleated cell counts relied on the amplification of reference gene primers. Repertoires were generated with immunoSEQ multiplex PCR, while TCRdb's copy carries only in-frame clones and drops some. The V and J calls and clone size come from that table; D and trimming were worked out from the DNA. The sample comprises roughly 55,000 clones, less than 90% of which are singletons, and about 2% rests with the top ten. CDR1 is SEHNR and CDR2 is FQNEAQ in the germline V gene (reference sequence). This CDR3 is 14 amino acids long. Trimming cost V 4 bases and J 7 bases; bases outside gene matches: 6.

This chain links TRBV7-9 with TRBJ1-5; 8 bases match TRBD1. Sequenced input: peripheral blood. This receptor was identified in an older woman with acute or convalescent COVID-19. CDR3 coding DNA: TGTGCCAGCAGCTCACAGGGGGTAAACCAGCCCCAGCATTTT. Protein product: CASSSQGVNQPQHF.